This T cell receptor (beta chain) appears in the sequencing data of a study of early T cells in non-severe SARS-CoV-2 infection. Whole-study results and caveats: Lookups in VDJdb leaned toward anti-spike CD8 responses and missed private and CD4 specificities.

V lost 2 bases and J lost 8, with 15 bases in between. The germline V gene encodes CDR1 DFQATT and CDR2 SNEGSKA (reference sequence). There are 14 residues in the CDR3. Points on this clonotype: Antigen: not known.

MiXCR, run by TCRdb on the 5' RACE reads, gives a single entry per CDR3 protein. The sample comprises some 32,000 distinct CDR3 sequences, approximately 6% of which are singletons, and 5.5% to 7% rests with the top ten. V gene TRBV20-1 combines with J gene TRBJ1-4; D is uncertain. The receptor comes from an adult who was a healthcare worker with PCR-confirmed SARS-CoV-2 infection or an uninfected control (not recorded which). The sequenced sample was whole blood. This chain's CDR3 is CSARLTGRKEKLFF. The CDR3 coding sequence is TGCAGTGCTAGATTGACGGGTCGGAAGGAAAAACTGTTTTTT.